These T cell receptor beta chains were read from a single sample in a study of cytomegalovirus exposure and HLA in healthy donors. Sequencing was performed with immunoSEQ multiplex PCR; in TCRdb, only in-frame clones are kept and a portion is missing. The sample shows about 210,000 clones, and 0.75% to 1% sits with its ten largest clones. Sequenced input: PBMCs. Receptors were obtained from a woman under 40 in good health and CMV-seropositive. The CDR3 runs from the conserved cysteine through the conserved F or W. The D gene is left open where the match is weak.

J gene: TRBJ1-5; D gene: -; V gene: TRBV7-2; CDR3 DNA: TGTGCCAGCAGCCCTTCGGCCGGGGGGCTGAGCAATCAGCCCCAGCATTTT; CDR3 protein: CASSPSAGGLSNQPQHF
J gene: TRBJ1-5; D gene: -; V gene: TRBV2; CDR3 DNA: TGTGCCAGCAGTGCGGCCAGGGTTTCTTTCGGCAATCAGCCCCAGCATTTT; CDR3 protein: CASSAARVSFGNQPQHF
J gene: TRBJ1-3; D gene: -; V gene: TRBV11-2; CDR3 DNA: TGTGCCAGCAGCTTAGAACCAAGGGGTGGAAACACCATATATTTT; CDR3 protein: CASSLEPRGGNTIYF
J gene: TRBJ2-7; D gene: TRBD2; V gene: TRBV5-1; CDR3 DNA: TGCGCCAGCAGCCCGCGATTGAGCGGGGGCCTCTCCTACGAGCAGTACTTC; CDR3 protein: CASSPRLSGGLSYEQYF
J gene: TRBJ2-1; D gene: TRBD2; V gene: TRBV9; CDR3 DNA: TGTGCCAGCAGCGACCCGGGGACTAGCCAAGAGGATGAGCAGTTCTTC; CDR3 protein: CASSDPGTSQEDEQFF
J gene: TRBJ1-1; D gene: -; V gene: TRBV28; CDR3 DNA: TGTGCCAGCAGTTTCCCCGGGCAGGGCGAGAACACTGAAGCTTTCTTT; CDR3 protein: CASSFPGQGENTEAFF
J gene: TRBJ1-1; D gene: -; V gene: TRBV28; CDR3 DNA: TGTGCCAGCAGTTTTCCCGAGAGAGCTGAAGCTTTCTTT; CDR3 protein: CASSFPERAEAFF
J gene: TRBJ1-2; D gene: TRBD1; V gene: TRBV5-6; CDR3 DNA: TGTGCCAGCAGCTCCGGACAGGGCTATGGCTACACCTTC; CDR3 protein: CASSSGQGYGYTF
J gene: TRBJ2-3; D gene: TRBD2; V gene: TRBV6-4; CDR3 DNA: TGTGCCAGCAGTGACAACGGGGGGGCGGGAGATACGCAGTATTTT; CDR3 protein: CASSDNGGAGDTQYF
J gene: TRBJ1-5; D gene: -; V gene: TRBV6-5; CDR3 DNA: TGTGCCAGCAGTCCAGGGTTTTCGGGTCAGCCCCAGCATTTT; CDR3 protein: CASSPGFSGQPQHF
J gene: TRBJ2-1; D gene: TRBD2; V gene: TRBV15; CDR3 DNA: TGTGCCACCAGCAGGGGGGGACTAGCGGGAGGGAATGAGCAGTTCTTC; CDR3 protein: CATSRGGLAGGNEQFF
J gene: TRBJ1-2; D gene: -; V gene: TRBV7-9; CDR3 DNA: TGTGCCAGCAGCTTCCTCGGGGGTCCTTTTGAGGGCTATGGCTACACCTTC; CDR3 protein: CASSFLGGPFEGYGYTF
J gene: TRBJ2-3; D gene: TRBD1; V gene: TRBV7-2; CDR3 DNA: TGTGCCAGCAGCCGGGACAGAACAGATACGCAGTATTTT; CDR3 protein: CASSRDRTDTQYF
J gene: TRBJ2-5; D gene: TRBD2; V gene: TRBV6-5; CDR3 DNA: TGTGCCAGCAGTTATGGACTAGCGGGAGGGGAAGAGACCCAGTACTTC; CDR3 protein: CASSYGLAGGEETQYF
J gene: TRBJ1-1; D gene: -; V gene: TRBV6-5; CDR3 DNA: TGTGCCAGCAGTCTCCCCGGGAGGACTGAAGCTTTCTTT; CDR3 protein: CASSLPGRTEAFF
J gene: TRBJ2-7; D gene: TRBD2; V gene: TRBV11-2; CDR3 DNA: TGTGCCAGCAACCCAGCGGGAAAGGACGAGCAGTACTTC; CDR3 protein: CASNPAGKDEQYF
J gene: TRBJ2-7; D gene: TRBD2; V gene: TRBV4-1; CDR3 DNA: TGCGCCAGCAGCCAAGTCGGGGGGGGAGAGCAGTACTTC; CDR3 protein: CASSQVGGGEQYF
J gene: TRBJ2-7; D gene: TRBD2; V gene: TRBV7-2; CDR3 DNA: TGTGCCAGCAGCTTAACTAGCGTAACAAGTACCGAGCAGTACTTC; CDR3 protein: CASSLTSVTSTEQYF
J gene: TRBJ2-7; D gene: -; V gene: TRBV11-2; CDR3 DNA: TGTGCCAGCAGCTTAGATAATGGGCCCTACGAGCAGTACTTC; CDR3 protein: CASSLDNGPYEQYF
J gene: TRBJ2-2; D gene: TRBD2; V gene: TRBV10-1; CDR3 DNA: TGCGCCAGCGGCCTCGCTCCGGGACTAGGCAGTACCGGGGAGCTGTTTTTT; CDR3 protein: CASGLAPGLGSTGELFF
J gene: TRBJ1-2; D gene: -; V gene: TRBV28; CDR3 DNA: TGTGCCAGCAGTTTATCTGGTTGGGGAGGCTATGGCTACACCTTC; CDR3 protein: CASSLSGWGGYGYTF
J gene: TRBJ1-2; D gene: -; V gene: TRBV7-8; CDR3 DNA: TGTGCCAGCAGCTTCTCACGGGGGTTGGATGGCTACACCTTC; CDR3 protein: CASSFSRGLDGYTF
J gene: TRBJ1-4; D gene: TRBD1; V gene: TRBV7-9; CDR3 DNA: TGTGCCAGCAGCTCAGATACTAGGGACAGGAGAGGCGAAAAACTGTTTTTT; CDR3 protein: CASSSDTRDRRGEKLFF
J gene: TRBJ2-7; D gene: -; V gene: TRBV2; CDR3 DNA: TGTGCCAGTACGCGGGGGCCCTACTACGAGCAGTACTTC; CDR3 protein: CASTRGPYYEQYF
J gene: TRBJ1-5; D gene: -; V gene: TRBV28; CDR3 DNA: TGTGCCGAAGGACAGTATAGCAATCAGCCCCAGCATTTT; CDR3 protein: CAEGQYSNQPQHF
J gene: TRBJ2-1; D gene: TRBD2; V gene: TRBV18; CDR3 DNA: TGTGCCAGCTCACTGCCTCTAGCGGGAGGGCCAGGTGAGCAGTTCTTC; CDR3 protein: CASSLPLAGGPGEQFF
J gene: TRBJ2-1; D gene: TRBD2; V gene: TRBV2; CDR3 DNA: TGTGCCAGCAGTGTGTCGGGGGGTTATGAGCAGTTCTTC; CDR3 protein: CASSVSGGYEQFF
J gene: TRBJ1-5; D gene: TRBD1; V gene: TRBV5-1; CDR3 DNA: TGCGCCAGCAGGACAGGGTTCAATCAGCCCCAGCATTTT; CDR3 protein: CASRTGFNQPQHF
J gene: TRBJ2-3; D gene: TRBD2; V gene: TRBV28; CDR3 DNA: TGTGCCAGCAGTTCCCGACTAGCGGGAGAGTCAGATACGCAGTATTTT; CDR3 protein: CASSSRLAGESDTQYF
J gene: TRBJ2-7; D gene: TRBD2; V gene: TRBV5-1; CDR3 DNA: TGCGCCAGCAGCTTAGGCCCTAGCGGGAGAGCTACCTACGAGCAGTACTTC; CDR3 protein: CASSLGPSGRATYEQYF
J gene: TRBJ2-7; D gene: TRBD2; V gene: TRBV29-1; CDR3 DNA: TGCAGCGTAACTAGCGGGAGGGCCTACGAGCAGTACTTC; CDR3 protein: CSVTSGRAYEQYF
J gene: TRBJ2-3; D gene: TRBD1; V gene: TRBV7-9; CDR3 DNA: TGTGCCAGCAGCCCTCCCGCCGGGGCCCGGGACAGGGGTTTAGATACGCAGTATTTT; CDR3 protein: CASSPPAGARDRGLDTQYF
J gene: TRBJ2-5; D gene: -; V gene: TRBV18; CDR3 DNA: TGTGCCAGCTCACCACCGGCGGGAAGCAAGACCCAGTACTTC; CDR3 protein: CASSPPAGSKTQYF
J gene: TRBJ2-5; D gene: TRBD2; V gene: TRBV4-3; CDR3 DNA: TGCGCCAGCAGCCAGGTTTGCAGCGGGACAGAGACCCAGTACTTC; CDR3 protein: CASSQVCSGTETQYF
J gene: TRBJ2-1; D gene: -; V gene: TRBV4-2; CDR3 DNA: TGTGCCAGCGCGCGGGGCGGGGCCAATGAGCAGTTCTTC; CDR3 protein: CASARGGANEQFF
J gene: TRBJ2-7; D gene: TRBD1; V gene: TRBV6-5; CDR3 DNA: TGTGCCAGCAGAGGACAGGTTTCCTCCTACGAGCAGTACTTC; CDR3 protein: CASRGQVSSYEQYF
J gene: TRBJ1-5; D gene: -; V gene: TRBV7-2; CDR3 DNA: TGTGCCAGCAGCTCTACAGGGATTTATAGCAATCAGCCCCAGCATTTT; CDR3 protein: CASSSTGIYSNQPQHF
J gene: TRBJ1-3; D gene: -; V gene: TRBV10-3; CDR3 DNA: TGTGCCATCAGCTACGGGAACTCTGGAAACACCATATATTTT; CDR3 protein: CAISYGNSGNTIYF
J gene: TRBJ2-2; D gene: -; V gene: TRBV19; CDR3 DNA: TGTGCCAGTAGTATAGGCGGGATCGGGGAGCTGTTTTTT; CDR3 protein: CASSIGGIGELFF
J gene: TRBJ2-7; D gene: -; V gene: TRBV28; CDR3 DNA: TGTGCCAGCAGTTTGATGTCCTACGAGCAGTACTTC; CDR3 protein: CASSLMSYEQYF
J gene: TRBJ1-1; D gene: -; V gene: TRBV6-6; CDR3 DNA: TGTGCCAGCAGAGGACAGAAGAACACTGAAGCTTTCTTT; CDR3 protein: CASRGQKNTEAFF
J gene: TRBJ2-1; D gene: -; V gene: TRBV10-3; CDR3 DNA: TGTGCCACACAACGGGTTCCTCCAGGGTCCCCCTACAATGAGCAGTTCTTC; CDR3 protein: CATQRVPPGSPYNEQFF
J gene: TRBJ1-1; D gene: TRBD1; V gene: TRBV6-6; CDR3 DNA: TGTGCCAGCAGTTACTCAGTTGAGGGGGCGAACACTGAAGCTTTCTTT; CDR3 protein: CASSYSVEGANTEAFF
J gene: TRBJ1-1; D gene: -; V gene: TRBV7-8; CDR3 DNA: TGTGCCAGCAGCACTAATACAGGTAGCACTGAAGCTTTCTTT; CDR3 protein: CASSTNTGSTEAFF
J gene: TRBJ1-1; D gene: -; V gene: TRBV30; CDR3 DNA: TGTGCCTGGAGTGTAGTCGGTCGTCCTGAAGCTTTCTTT; CDR3 protein: CAWSVVGRPEAFF
J gene: TRBJ2-4; D gene: -; V gene: TRBV6-1; CDR3 DNA: TGTGCCAGCAGTGAACAGTTAGCCAAAAACATTCAGTACTTC; CDR3 protein: CASSEQLAKNIQYF
J gene: TRBJ2-3; D gene: -; V gene: TRBV18; CDR3 DNA: TGTGCCAGCTCACCGCAGGGGCCAGATACGCAGTATTTT; CDR3 protein: CASSPQGPDTQYF
J gene: TRBJ1-1; D gene: -; V gene: TRBV7-9; CDR3 DNA: TGTGCCAGCAGCTTATGGTTGCGGGGCGGAACTGAAGCTTTCTTT; CDR3 protein: CASSLWLRGGTEAFF